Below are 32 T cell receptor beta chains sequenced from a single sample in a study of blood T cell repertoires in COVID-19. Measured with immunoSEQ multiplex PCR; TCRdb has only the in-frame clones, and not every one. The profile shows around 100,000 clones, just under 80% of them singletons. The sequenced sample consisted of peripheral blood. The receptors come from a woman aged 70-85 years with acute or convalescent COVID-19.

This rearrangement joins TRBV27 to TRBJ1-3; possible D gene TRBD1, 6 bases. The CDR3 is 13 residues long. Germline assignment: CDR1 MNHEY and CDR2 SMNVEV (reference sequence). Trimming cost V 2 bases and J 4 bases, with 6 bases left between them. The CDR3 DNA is TGTGCCAGCAGTTTAACAGGGGGAAACACCATATATTTT. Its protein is CASSLTGGNTIYF.

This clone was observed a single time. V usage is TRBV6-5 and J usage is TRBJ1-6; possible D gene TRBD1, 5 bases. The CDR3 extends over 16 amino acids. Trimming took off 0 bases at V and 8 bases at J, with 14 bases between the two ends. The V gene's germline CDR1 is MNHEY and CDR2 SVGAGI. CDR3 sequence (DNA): TGTGCCAGCAGTTACTCAACGGGGCGGGGAGATTCACCCCTCCACTTT. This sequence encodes CASSYSTGRGDSPLHF.

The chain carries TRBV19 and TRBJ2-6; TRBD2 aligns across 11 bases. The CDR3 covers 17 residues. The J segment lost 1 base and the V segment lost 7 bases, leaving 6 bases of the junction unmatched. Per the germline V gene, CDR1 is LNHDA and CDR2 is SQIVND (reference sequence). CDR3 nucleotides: TGTGCCAGTACGCTAGCGGGGGGAGGATCTGGGGCCAACGTCCTGACTTTC. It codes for CASTLAGGGSGANVLTF.

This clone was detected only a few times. CDR3 amino acids: CASSSDGQAQTYNEQFF. The CDR3 DNA reads as TGTGCCAGCAGCTCAGACGGACAGGCCCAGACCTACAATGAGCAGTTCTTC. The genes are TRBV5-4 and TRBJ2-1; 7 bases are shared with TRBD1. Germline V CDR1 and CDR2: SGHNT, YYREEE (reference sequence). The V gene end was trimmed by 3 bases and the J gene end by 2 bases; junction bases not matched to a gene: 11. The CDR3 sequence is 17 residues long.

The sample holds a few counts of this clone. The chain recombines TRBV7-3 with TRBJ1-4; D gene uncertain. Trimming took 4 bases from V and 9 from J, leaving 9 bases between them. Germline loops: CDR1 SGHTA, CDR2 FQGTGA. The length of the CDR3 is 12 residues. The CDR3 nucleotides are TGTGCCAGCAGCTCCCTCAACAAAAAACTGTTTTTT. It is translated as CASSSLNKKLFF.

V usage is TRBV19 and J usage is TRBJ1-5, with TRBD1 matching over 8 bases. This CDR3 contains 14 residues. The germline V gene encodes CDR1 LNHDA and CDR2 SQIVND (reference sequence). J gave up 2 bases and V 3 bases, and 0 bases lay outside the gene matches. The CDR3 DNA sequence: TGTGCCAGTAGTATGACAGGGGGCAATCAGCCCCAGCATTTT. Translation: CASSMTGGNQPQHF. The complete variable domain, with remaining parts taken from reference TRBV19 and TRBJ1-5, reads DGGITQSPKYLFRKEGQNVTLSCEQNLNHDAMYWYRQDPGQGLRLIYYSQIVNDFQKGDIAEGYSVSREKKESFPLTVTSAQKNPTAFYLCASSMTGGNQPQHFGDGTRLSIL.

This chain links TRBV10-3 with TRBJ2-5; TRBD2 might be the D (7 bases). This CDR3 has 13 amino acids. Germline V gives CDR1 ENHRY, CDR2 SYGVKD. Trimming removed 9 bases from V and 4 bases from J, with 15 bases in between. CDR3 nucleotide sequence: TGTGCCATTGGGGGGGCGCCGGGAGAGACCCAGTACTTC. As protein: CAIGGAPGETQYF.

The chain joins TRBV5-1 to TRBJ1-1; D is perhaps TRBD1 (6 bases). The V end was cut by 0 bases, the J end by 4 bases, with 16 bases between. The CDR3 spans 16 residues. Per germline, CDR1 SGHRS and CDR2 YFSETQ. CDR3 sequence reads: CASSLDPQGAGTEAFF. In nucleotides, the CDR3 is TGCGCCAGCAGCTTGGACCCACAGGGTGCGGGCACTGAAGCTTTCTTT.

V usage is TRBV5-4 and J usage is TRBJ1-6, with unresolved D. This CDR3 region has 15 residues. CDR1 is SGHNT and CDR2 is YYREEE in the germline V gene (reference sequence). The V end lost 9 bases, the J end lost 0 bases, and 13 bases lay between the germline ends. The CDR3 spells CATNGGSSYNSPLHF. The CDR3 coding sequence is TGTGCCACCAACGGAGGGAGCTCCTATAATTCACCCCTCCACTTT.

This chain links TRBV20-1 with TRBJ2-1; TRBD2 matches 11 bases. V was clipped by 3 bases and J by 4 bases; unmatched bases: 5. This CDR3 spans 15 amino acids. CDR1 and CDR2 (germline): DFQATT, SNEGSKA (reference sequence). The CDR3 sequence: CSASLSGGAYNEQFF. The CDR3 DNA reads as TGCAGTGCTAGTCTTAGCGGGGGGGCTTACAATGAGCAGTTCTTC.

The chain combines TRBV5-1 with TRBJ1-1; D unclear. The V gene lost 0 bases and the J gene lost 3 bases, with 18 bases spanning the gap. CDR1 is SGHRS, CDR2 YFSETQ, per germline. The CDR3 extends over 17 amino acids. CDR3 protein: CASSLAAGPVRDTEAFF. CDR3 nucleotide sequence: TGCGCCAGCAGCTTGGCCGCAGGCCCGGTGAGGGACACTGAAGCTTTCTTT.

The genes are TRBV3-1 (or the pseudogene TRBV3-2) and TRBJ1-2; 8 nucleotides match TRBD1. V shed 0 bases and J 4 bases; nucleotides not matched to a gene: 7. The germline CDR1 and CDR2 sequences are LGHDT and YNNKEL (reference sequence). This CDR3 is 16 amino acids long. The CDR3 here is CASSQDTDRGLYGYTF. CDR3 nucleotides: TGTGCCAGCAGCCAAGATACAGACAGGGGACTCTATGGCTACACCTTC.

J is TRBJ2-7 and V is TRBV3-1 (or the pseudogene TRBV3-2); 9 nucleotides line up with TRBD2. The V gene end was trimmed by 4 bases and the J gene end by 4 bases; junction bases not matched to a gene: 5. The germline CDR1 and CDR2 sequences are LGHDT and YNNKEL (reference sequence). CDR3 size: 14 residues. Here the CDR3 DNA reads TGTGCCAGCAGCCCGGCGCGGGGGGGATACGAGCAGTACTTC. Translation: CASSPARGGYEQYF.

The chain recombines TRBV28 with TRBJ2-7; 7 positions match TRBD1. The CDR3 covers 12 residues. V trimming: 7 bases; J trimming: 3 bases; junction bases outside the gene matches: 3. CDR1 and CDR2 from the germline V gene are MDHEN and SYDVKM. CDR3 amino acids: CASTGDSYEQYF. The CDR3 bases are TGTGCCAGCACCGGGGACAGCTACGAGCAGTACTTC.

The CDR3 spells CSVGMGIDYGYTF. CDR3 DNA: TGCAGCGTTGGGATGGGCATCGACTATGGCTACACCTTC. The chain has TRBV29-1 and TRBJ1-2; D ambiguous. Between the trimmed V and J ends, which lost 4 bases and 3 bases, there was a span of 12 bases. The CDR3 sequence is 13 residues long. Germline-derived CDR1 and CDR2 are SQVTM and ANQGSEA.

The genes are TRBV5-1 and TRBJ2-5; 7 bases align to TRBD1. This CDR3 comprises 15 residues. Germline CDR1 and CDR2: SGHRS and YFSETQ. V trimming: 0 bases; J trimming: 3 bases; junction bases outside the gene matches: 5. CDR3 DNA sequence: TGCGCCAGCAGCTTGGTTCCGGACAGGAAAGAGACCCAGTACTTC. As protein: CASSLVPDRKETQYF.

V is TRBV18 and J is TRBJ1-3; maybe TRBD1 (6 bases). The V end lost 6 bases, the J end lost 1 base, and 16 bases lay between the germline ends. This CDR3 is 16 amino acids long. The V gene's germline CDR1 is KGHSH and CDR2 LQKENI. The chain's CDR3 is CASSSQGQVSGNTIYF. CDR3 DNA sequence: TGTGCCAGCTCCTCCCAGGGGCAGGTTTCTGGAAACACCATATATTTT.

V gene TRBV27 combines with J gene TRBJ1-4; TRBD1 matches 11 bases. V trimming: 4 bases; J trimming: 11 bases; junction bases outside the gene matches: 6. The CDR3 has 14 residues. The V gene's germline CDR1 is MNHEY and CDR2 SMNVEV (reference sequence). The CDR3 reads CASSSGTGGMKLFF. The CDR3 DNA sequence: TGTGCCAGCAGTTCCGGGACAGGGGGTATGAAACTGTTTTTT.

For the CDR3, the DNA is TGTGCCAGCACCCTCCTTCCGGGACTAGCGGGGGATAGAGCCGCGAACACCGGGGAGCTGTTTTTT. Translating gives CASTLLPGLAGDRAANTGELFF. The chain employs TRBV4-2 and TRBJ2-2; TRBD2 matches at 14 bases. J lost 0 bases, V lost 7 bases, and 19 bases had no gene match. Germline CDR1 LGHNA, CDR2 YNFKEQ. The CDR3 sequence is 22 residues long.

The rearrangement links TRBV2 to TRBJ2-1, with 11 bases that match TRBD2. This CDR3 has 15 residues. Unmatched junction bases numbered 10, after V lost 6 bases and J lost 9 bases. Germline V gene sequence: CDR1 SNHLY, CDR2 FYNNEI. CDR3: CASSALAGGFSEQFF. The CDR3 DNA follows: TGTGCCAGCAGCGCGCTAGCGGGGGGTTTTAGTGAGCAGTTCTTC.

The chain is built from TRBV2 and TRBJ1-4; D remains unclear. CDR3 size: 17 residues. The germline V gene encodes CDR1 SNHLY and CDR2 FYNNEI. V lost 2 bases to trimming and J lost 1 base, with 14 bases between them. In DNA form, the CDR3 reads TGTGCCAGCAGTGAACCTCGGGGTTGGGTAACTAATGAAAAACTGTTTTTT. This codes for CASSEPRGWVTNEKLFF. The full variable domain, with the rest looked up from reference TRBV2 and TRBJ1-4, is EPEVTQTPSHQVTQMGQEVILRCVPISNHLYFYWYRQILGQKVEFLVSFYNNEISEKSEIFDDQFSVERPDGSNFTLKIRSTKLEDSAMYFCASSEPRGWVTNEKLFFGSGTQLSVL.

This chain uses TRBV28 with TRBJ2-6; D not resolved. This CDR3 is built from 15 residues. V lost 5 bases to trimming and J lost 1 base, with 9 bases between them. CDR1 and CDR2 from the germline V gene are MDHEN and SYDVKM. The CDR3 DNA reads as TGTGCCAGCAGTATCCGTTATTCTGGGGCCAACGTCCTGACTTTC. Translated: CASSIRYSGANVLTF.

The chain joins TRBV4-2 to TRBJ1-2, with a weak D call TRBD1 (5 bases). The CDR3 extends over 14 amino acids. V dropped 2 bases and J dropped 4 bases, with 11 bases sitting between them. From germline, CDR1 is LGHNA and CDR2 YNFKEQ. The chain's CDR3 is CASSQSTTGYGYTF. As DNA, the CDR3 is TGTGCCAGCAGCCAAAGTACCACAGGCTATGGCTACACCTTC.

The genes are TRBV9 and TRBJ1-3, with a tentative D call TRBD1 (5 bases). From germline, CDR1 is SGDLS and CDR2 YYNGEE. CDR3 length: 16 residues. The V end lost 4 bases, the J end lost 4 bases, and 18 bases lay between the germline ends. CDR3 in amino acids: CASSTGPRSGGNTIYF. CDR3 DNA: TGTGCCAGCAGCACAGGCCCACGTTCTGGCGGAAACACCATATATTTT.

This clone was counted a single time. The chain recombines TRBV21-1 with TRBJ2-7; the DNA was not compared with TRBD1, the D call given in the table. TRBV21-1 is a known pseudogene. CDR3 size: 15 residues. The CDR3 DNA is TGTGCCAGCAGCAGGGACAGGGCCAGCTCCTACGAGCAGTACTTC. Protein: CASSRDRASSYEQYF.

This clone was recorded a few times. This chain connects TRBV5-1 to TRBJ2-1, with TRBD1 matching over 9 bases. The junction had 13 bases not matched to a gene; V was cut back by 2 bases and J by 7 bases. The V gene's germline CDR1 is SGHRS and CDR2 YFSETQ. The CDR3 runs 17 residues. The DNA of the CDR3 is TGCGCCAGCAGCTTAGGGTTAGGGACAGGGCTTGGGAATGAGCAGTTCTTC. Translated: CASSLGLGTGLGNEQFF.

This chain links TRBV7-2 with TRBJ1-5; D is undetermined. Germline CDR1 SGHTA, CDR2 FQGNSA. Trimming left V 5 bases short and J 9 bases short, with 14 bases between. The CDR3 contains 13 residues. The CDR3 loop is CASSPRGAGPQHF. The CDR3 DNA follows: TGTGCCAGCAGCCCCCGGGGTGCAGGGCCCCAGCATTTT.

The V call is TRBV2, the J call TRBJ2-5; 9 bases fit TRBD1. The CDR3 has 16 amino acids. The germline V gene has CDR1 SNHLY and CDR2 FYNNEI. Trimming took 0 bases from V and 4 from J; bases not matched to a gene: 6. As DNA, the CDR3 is TGTGCCAGCAGTGAAGCGCTTCGGGACAGGGTAGAGACCCAGTACTTC. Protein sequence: CASSEALRDRVETQYF.

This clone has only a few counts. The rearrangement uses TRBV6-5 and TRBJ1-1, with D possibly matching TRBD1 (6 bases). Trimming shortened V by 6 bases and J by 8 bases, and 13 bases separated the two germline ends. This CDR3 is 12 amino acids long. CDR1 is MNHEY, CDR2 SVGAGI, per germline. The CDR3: CASRAGEREAFF. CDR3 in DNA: TGTGCCAGCAGAGCAGGGGAGAGAGAAGCTTTCTTT.

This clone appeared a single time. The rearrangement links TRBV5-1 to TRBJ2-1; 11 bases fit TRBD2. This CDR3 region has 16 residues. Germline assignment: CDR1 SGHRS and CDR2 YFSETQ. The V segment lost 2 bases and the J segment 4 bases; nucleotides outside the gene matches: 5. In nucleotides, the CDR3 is TGCGCCAGCAGCTTCTTAGCGGGGGGGCCTTACAATGAGCAGTTCTTC. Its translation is CASSFLAGGPYNEQFF.

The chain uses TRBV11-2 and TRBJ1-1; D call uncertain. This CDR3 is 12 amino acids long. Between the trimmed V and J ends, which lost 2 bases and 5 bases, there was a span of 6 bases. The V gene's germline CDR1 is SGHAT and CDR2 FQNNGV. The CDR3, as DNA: TGTGCCAGCAGCTTATTCCATACTGAAGCTTTCTTT. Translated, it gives CASSLFHTEAFF.

Written as DNA, the CDR3 is TGTGCCAGTAGTAGGCAGGGAAGTCTGGAGACCCAGTACTTC. Amino acid sequence: CASSRQGSLETQYF. V gene TRBV19 combines with J gene TRBJ2-5; TRBD1 is a possible D gene (5 bases). The CDR3 consists of 14 residues. Germline loops: CDR1 LNHDA, CDR2 SQIVND (reference sequence). V lost 4 bases to trimming and J lost 5 bases, with 14 bases between them.